The clone carrying this T cell receptor beta chain was seen a single time. Method: immunoSEQ multiplex PCR; TCRdb's copy keeps in-frame clones and lacks some. The table records about 150,000 clones, 80% of them present only once. This sample was included in a study of blood T cell repertoires in COVID-19. CDR1 is SGHTA and CDR2 is FQGNSA in the germline V gene. The CDR3 runs 15 residues. With 5 bases clipped from V and 3 bases from J, the junction kept 6 bases outside the gene matches. The clonotype was recovered from a man in his sixties with acute or convalescent COVID-19. Sequencing input: peripheral blood. The chain has TRBV7-2 and TRBJ2-3, with 9 bases matching TRBD1. In DNA form, the CDR3 reads TGTGCCAGCAGCCACGGACAGGGGCGGACAGATACGCAGTATTTT. Protein product: CASSHGQGRTDTQYF. The full variable domain, its missing parts supplied by reference TRBV7-2 and TRBJ2-3, is GAGVSQSPSNKVTEKGKDVELRCDPISGHTALYWYRQSLGQGLEFLIYFQGNSAPDKSGLPSDRFSAERTGGSVSTLTIQRTQQEDSAVYLCASSHGQGRTDTQYFGPGTRLTVL.